A single TCR beta chain is shown here with its context. Its antigen is undetermined. It was with 60 Vbeta and 13 Jbeta primers that the PCR ran. The protocol was immunoSEQ multiplex PCR, while the TCRdb copy is restricted to in-frame clones and leaves out a portion. The sample lists 200,000 to 250,000 clones, 65% to 85% occurring once. This specimen comes from a study of cytomegalovirus exposure and HLA in healthy donors. The V gene's germline CDR1 is LNHDA and CDR2 SQIVND (reference sequence). V gave up 5 bases and J gave up 5 bases; unmatched junction bases: 19. The CDR3 length is 19 residues. Study observations and caveats: When presence/absence was analysed, sequencing depth was taken to be roughly uniform across donors. CMV serostatus was the sole immune exposure data available.

Sequencing input: PBMCs. The TCR originated in a woman aged 25 to 39 in good health and CMV-seronegative. The rearrangement links TRBV19 to TRBJ1-5; TRBD1 aligns across 9 bases. The CDR3 sequence: CASSGRRDRAGGLYQPQHF. CDR3 nucleotides: TGTGCCAGTAGTGGCCGCCGGGACAGGGCTGGGGGGTTATATCAGCCCCAGCATTTT.